The source of this T cell receptor (beta chain) is a study of shared clonotypes between healthy human individuals. V was clipped by 3 bases and J by 2 bases; unmatched bases: 11. Looked up from germline, CDR1 is MNHNS and CDR2 is SASEGT. CDR3 length equals 17 residues. An even split of each subset's genomic DNA across several immunoSEQ plates was performed. Only in-frame clones appear in the TCRdb table, and some are missing; sequencing was by immunoSEQ multiplex PCR. The sample lists about 1 million clones, about 70% occurring once. The material sequenced was memory CD4+ T cells sorted from blood. This sample's subset: CD45RA-negative fraction. The TCR was taken from a young man in good health. The J gene is TRBJ2-7, the V gene TRBV6-1; TRBD1 matches at 9 bases. CDR3 in DNA: TGTGCCAGCAGTGAGGGGACAGGGCCTAGGGGTACCTACGAGCAGTACTTC. It codes for CASSEGTGPRGTYEQYF.